This entry lists 30 T cell receptor beta chains sequenced from one sample in a study of T cells in Graves' hyperthyroidism and ophthalmopathy. RNA transcripts were the template for amplifying TCR beta CDR3 regions. Carried out on the TCR CDR3, a first-round RT-PCR used the HTBI primer set. TCRdb re-called the multiplex PCR reads with MiXCR, one entry per CDR3 protein. The sample holds 700,000 or so distinct CDR3 sequences, about a sixth seen once. Sequencing was done on a sample of blood. Receptors originate from a man aged 18 to 30 with Graves' hyperthyroidism.

This clonotype was recorded a few times. V gene TRBV7-2 combines with J gene TRBJ1-2; D is perhaps TRBD1 (5 bases). Trimming removed 0 bases from V and 7 bases from J, with 15 bases in between. The CDR3 totals 15 residues. Germline V lookup: CDR1 SGHTA, CDR2 FQGNSA. The CDR3 bases are TGTGCCAGCAGCTTAGCGCAGACAGTACTCTCTGGCTACACCTTC. Translation: CASSLAQTVLSGYTF.

This clonotype was counted at least ten times. The chain uses TRBV5-1 and TRBJ2-7; 8 nucleotides agree with TRBD2. CDR3 size: 15 residues. CDR1 and CDR2 (germline): SGHRS, YFSETQ. V was clipped by 3 bases and J by 5 bases; unmatched bases: 10. CDR3 DNA: TGCGCCAGCAGCTATCAAGCGGGAGAGGTAGACGAGCAGTACTTC. This sequence encodes CASSYQAGEVDEQYF.

The gene calls are TRBV13 and TRBJ2-6, with TRBD1 matching over 8 bases. The germline CDR1 and CDR2 sequences are PRHDT and FYEKMQ (reference sequence). This CDR3 has 18 residues. Trimming cost V 5 bases and J 4 bases; bases outside gene matches: 13. The CDR3 nucleotides are TGTGCCAGCAGCCCCCAGGGACAGGAGGCCCGGGGGGCCAACGTCCTGACTTTC. It is translated as CASSPQGQEARGANVLTF.

This rearrangement joins TRBV30 to TRBJ2-7; D is possibly TRBD2 (6 bases). Germline V CDR1 and CDR2: GTSNPN, SVGIG (reference sequence). The ends were cut back, 3 bases at V and 0 bases at J, with 12 bases in the middle. This CDR3 region has 14 residues. As DNA, the CDR3 is TGTGCCTGGAGACCCCTGGGACTCTCCTACGAGCAGTACTTC. It encodes CAWRPLGLSYEQYF.

This clonotype showed up many times. This chain uses TRBV13 with TRBJ2-7; perhaps TRBD1 as D (6 bases). In germline, CDR1 is PRHDT, CDR2 FYEKMQ (reference sequence). V was shortened by 4 bases and J by 5 bases, with 15 bases between the two germline ends. The length of the CDR3 is 14 residues. The chain's CDR3 is CASSSGQLVHEQYF. CDR3 in DNA: TGTGCCAGCAGCTCCGGACAGCTAGTCCACGAGCAGTACTTC.

A few counts support this clonotype. V and J are TRBV29-1 and TRBJ1-1, with 7 bases that match TRBD1. V was pared by 6 bases and J by 6 bases, with 13 bases of the junction left unmatched. The germline V gene encodes CDR1 SQVTM and CDR2 ANQGSEA. The CDR3 loop spans 14 amino acids. CDR3 DNA sequence: TGCAGCGTGGCTAGAACAGGGGCGAGGGCTGAAGCTTTCTTT. It codes for CSVARTGARAEAFF.

Many counts were recorded for this clonotype. The V gene is TRBV7-2, the J gene TRBJ1-5, with TRBD1 as a possible D gene (6 bases). The V and J ends lost 5 bases and 2 bases respectively, with 22 bases between them. CDR1 SGHTA and CDR2 FQGNSA come from the germline V gene. This CDR3 spans 18 amino acids. The CDR3 region is CASSPRGVWGQGNQPQHF. CDR3 nucleotide sequence: TGTGCCAGCAGCCCGAGGGGGGTTTGGGGTCAGGGCAATCAGCCCCAGCATTTT.

This clonotype has ten or more counts. This chain connects TRBV12-3 or TRBV12-4 to TRBJ1-1; D is unclear. This CDR3 has 14 amino acids. V was clipped by 3 bases and J by 1 base, with 9 bases between them. The CDR3 nucleotides are TGTGCCAGCAGTTTTCGGGTTACGAACACTGAAGCTTTCTTT. Translation gives CASSFRVTNTEAFF.

A note on this clonotype: A much bigger clone sits one base away, suggesting this may be a read error. V is TRBV12-3 or TRBV12-4 and J is TRBJ1-4; 12 nucleotides line up with TRBD1. Losses at the gene ends were 5 bases for V and 3 bases for J; bases not matched to a gene: 7. The CDR3 runs 17 residues. The CDR3 nucleotides read TGTGCCAGCAGTCCCTTGGGACAGGGGGCAGCTAATGAAAAACTGTTTTTT. It yields the protein CASSPLGQGAANEKLFF.

There are a few counts of this clonotype. This chain links TRBV20-1 with TRBJ2-5, with TRBD2 identical over 12 bases. The CDR3 is 14 residues long. Per germline, CDR1 DFQATT and CDR2 SNEGSKA (reference sequence). V trimming: 6 bases; J trimming: 5 bases; junction bases outside the gene matches: 7. The chain's CDR3 is CSAGLAGRTETQYF. The CDR3 bases are TGCAGTGCAGGACTAGCGGGAAGAACGGAGACCCAGTACTTC.

The J gene is TRBJ1-6, the V gene TRBV5-6, with D possibly matching TRBD1 (5 bases). In germline, CDR1 is SGHDT, CDR2 YYEEEE. Between the trimmed V and J ends, which lost 3 bases and 11 bases, there was a span of 15 bases. This CDR3 contains 14 residues. The CDR3 sequence: CASSSRDPPAPLHF. CDR3 coding DNA: TGTGCCAGCAGCTCGAGGGACCCCCCCGCACCCCTCCACTTT.

This clonotype was detected many times. The V call is TRBV3-1, the J call TRBJ1-1; 8 nucleotides align to TRBD1. This CDR3 has 14 amino acids. CDR1 and CDR2 from the germline V gene are LGHDT and YNNKEL (reference sequence). V lost 1 base, J lost 4 bases, and 2 bases stayed unmatched. CDR3 coding DNA: TGTGCCAGCAGCCAAGTTCAGGGGGCCACTGAAGCTTTCTTT. Translating gives CASSQVQGATEAFF. Complete variable domain (other parts from reference TRBV3-1 and TRBJ1-1): DTAVSQTPKYLVTQMGNDKSIKCEQNLGHDTMYWYKQDSKKFLKIMFSYNNKELIINETVPNRFSPKSPDKAHLNLHINSLELGDSAVYFCASSQVQGATEAFFGQGTRLTVV.

This clonotype was seen at least ten times. The V and J genes are TRBV7-3 and TRBJ2-5; D unclear. The CDR3 is 13 amino acids. V was clipped by 3 bases and J by 5 bases, with 10 bases between them. The germline V gene has CDR1 SGHTA and CDR2 FQGTGA. DNA of the CDR3: TGTGCCAGCAGCTTGTTAGGCCGGGAGACCCAGTACTTC. This gives the protein CASSLLGRETQYF.

In this sample, this clonotype turned up many times. The chain employs TRBV2 and TRBJ2-7; D is uncertain. CDR3 length: 15 residues. Germline V gives CDR1 SNHLY, CDR2 FYNNEI. Trimming left V 2 bases short and J 3 bases short, with 14 bases between. The CDR3 nucleotides read TGTGCCAGCAGTGAAACCGCCGGGTCACTCTACGAGCAGTACTTC. Its translation: CASSETAGSLYEQYF.

This clonotype was seen repeatedly, ten times or more. The V and J genes are TRBV2 and TRBJ2-3; D remains unclear. The V gene's germline CDR1 is SNHLY and CDR2 FYNNEI. Trimming removed 1 base at V and 5 bases at J, with 7 bases between. The CDR3 totals 13 residues. The CDR3 sequence is CASSEGSEDTQYF. The CDR3 bases are TGTGCCAGCAGTGAAGGGTCGGAAGATACGCAGTATTTT.

This clonotype was found a few times. The rearrangement uses TRBV5-1 and TRBJ2-2; D is uncertain. The CDR3 extends over 14 amino acids. V lost 0 bases and J 5 bases, leaving 8 bases between the germline ends. Germline V lookup: CDR1 SGHRS, CDR2 YFSETQ. The CDR3: CASSLDSTTGELFF. In DNA, the CDR3 is TGCGCCAGCAGCTTGGACAGCACGACCGGGGAGCTGTTTTTT.

This clonotype was seen ten or more times. The gene calls are TRBV12-3 or TRBV12-4 and TRBJ1-5, with a tentative D call TRBD1 (6 bases). This CDR3 has 15 amino acids. V lost 6 bases and J 0 bases, leaving 12 bases between the germline ends. The DNA of the CDR3 is TGTGCCAGCAGCCCGGACAGTTATAGCAATCAGCCCCAGCATTTT. Amino acids: CASSPDSYSNQPQHF.

This clonotype was found a few times. The V gene is TRBV6-2 or TRBV6-3, the J gene TRBJ1-1; 8 bases fit TRBD1. Germline V gene sequence: CDR1 MNHEY, CDR2 SVGEGT. J gave up 5 bases and V 5 bases, and 13 bases lay outside the gene matches. This CDR3 spans 16 amino acids. CDR3 sequence (DNA): TGTGCCAGCAGTCGGCCCCCAGACAGGGGAAGTACTGAAGCTTTCTTT. It yields the protein CASSRPPDRGSTEAFF.

This clonotype appeared many times. This sequence joins TRBV2 and TRBJ2-1; D may be TRBD1 or TRBD2 (6 bases each). Trimming took 4 bases from V and 2 from J, leaving 9 bases between them. Germline assignment: CDR1 SNHLY and CDR2 FYNNEI. This CDR3 is built from 14 residues. CDR3 sequence: CASSGGDTYNEQFF. CDR3 DNA sequence: TGTGCCAGCAGTGGGGGGGACACCTACAATGAGCAGTTCTTC.

Details on this clonotype: A much larger clone sits a single nucleotide away, making a read error possible. The chain employs TRBV20-1 and TRBJ2-7; 10 bases are a match to TRBD1. This CDR3 region has 15 residues. V shed 0 bases, J shed 5 bases, and the junction held 7 bases outside the gene matches. Germline CDR1 reads DFQATT; CDR2 reads SNEGSKA (reference sequence). The CDR3 DNA reads TGCAGTGCTAGAGATGGACAGGGGGTTTTGAACGAGCAGTACTTC. Encoded protein: CSARDGQGVLNEQYF.

This clonotype came up a few times. CDR3 amino acids: CASRLPGGTGNEQFF. The CDR3 DNA reads as TGTGCCAGCAGGCTCCCGGGCGGGACGGGTAATGAGCAGTTCTTC. The rearrangement links TRBV6-2 or TRBV6-3 to TRBJ2-1; D possibly corresponds to TRBD2 (6 bases). Germline CDR1 is MNHEY and CDR2 is SVGEGT. Trimming stripped 6 bases from V and 7 bases from J, with 19 bases between. There are 15 residues in the CDR3.

This clonotype has ten or more counts. This sequence joins TRBV6-1 and TRBJ2-7, with 9 bases identical to TRBD2. CDR1 and CDR2 (germline): MNHNS, SASEGT. V shed 2 bases and J 5 bases; nucleotides not matched to a gene: 10. There are 16 residues in the CDR3. The CDR3 DNA reads as TGTGCCAGCAGTGAAATAGGGACTAGCACAGACGACGAGCAGTACTTC. Protein: CASSEIGTSTDDEQYF.

This clonotype was found a few times. The gene calls are TRBV7-2 and TRBJ2-4, with 8 bases matching TRBD2. V trimming: 6 bases; J trimming: 3 bases; junction bases outside the gene matches: 16. CDR3 length equals 18 residues. CDR1 is SGHTA and CDR2 is FQGNSA in the germline V gene. The chain's CDR3 is CASRSGGLVGINKNIQYF. For the CDR3, the DNA is TGTGCCAGCAGGTCGGGAGGGCTAGTTGGTATCAACAAAAACATTCAGTACTTC.

This clonotype was recorded many times. V and J are TRBV20-1 and TRBJ2-5, with TRBD2 as a possible D gene (5 bases). V lost 0 bases and J lost 1, with 9 bases in between. The length of the CDR3 is 14 residues. Germline values: CDR1 DFQATT, CDR2 SNEGSKA (reference sequence). CDR3 region: CSARDPGIQETQYF. The DNA for the CDR3 is TGCAGTGCTAGAGATCCCGGGATCCAAGAGACCCAGTACTTC.

Worth noting for this clonotype: A much larger clone lies a single base off, so this may be a read error. The chain has TRBV7-2 and TRBJ2-7, with TRBD1 matching over 11 bases. Germline CDR1 and CDR2: SGHTA and FQGNSA. V was pared by 7 bases and J by 6 bases, with 8 bases of the junction left unmatched. The CDR3 totals 14 residues. CDR3 amino acids: CASIPDRGRTEQYF. The CDR3, as DNA: TGTGCCAGCATCCCGGACAGGGGGCGCACCGAGCAGTACTTC.

There are many counts of this clonotype. The chain employs TRBV6-1 and TRBJ2-7; TRBD1 might be the D (5 bases). Germline values: CDR1 MNHNS, CDR2 SASEGT. V lost 6 bases and J 2 bases, leaving 17 bases between the germline ends. The CDR3 runs 15 residues. CDR3 nucleotides: TGTGCCAGCAGCAACCCCCAGCAGGGTACCTACGAGCAGTACTTC. Translating gives CASSNPQQGTYEQYF.

V and J are TRBV6-2 or TRBV6-3 and TRBJ1-2; D unclear. The V end was cut by 0 bases, the J end by 6 bases, with 14 bases between. From germline, CDR1 is MNHEY and CDR2 SVGEGT. The CDR3 spans 15 residues. The CDR3 reads CASSYSSLHTHGYTF. The CDR3 region has the DNA TGTGCCAGCAGTTACTCGTCACTCCATACCCATGGCTACACCTTC.

This chain joins TRBV7-8 and TRBJ1-1; no reliable D call. Per the germline V gene, CDR1 is SGHVS and CDR2 is FQNEAQ. V was clipped by 4 bases and J by 7 bases, with 16 bases between them. The CDR3 is 14 amino acids. The CDR3 DNA follows: TGTGCCAGCAGCTCGCAAAGAATCTCTGGTGAAGCTTTCTTT. Translated, it gives CASSSQRISGEAFF.

This clonotype has a count of ten or more. The rearrangement joins TRBV20-1 to TRBJ2-2; 14 bases match TRBD2. V trimming: 3 bases; J trimming: 0 bases; junction bases outside the gene matches: 12. Per germline, CDR1 DFQATT and CDR2 SNEGSKA (reference sequence). This CDR3 comprises 20 residues. CDR3 DNA sequence: TGCAGTGCTAGGGCCCCCCGGACTAGCGGGAGGATCGCGAACACCGGGGAGCTGTTTTTT. It specifies CSARAPRTSGRIANTGELFF.

This clonotype was seen repeatedly, ten times or more. The V gene is TRBV25-1, the J gene TRBJ2-7, with D perhaps given as TRBD1 or TRBD2 (5 bases each). Germline V CDR1 and CDR2: MGHDK, SYGVNS. Trimming shortened V by 4 bases and J by 3 bases, and 13 bases separated the two germline ends. The CDR3 is made up of 14 amino acids. DNA for the CDR3: TGTGCCAGCAGTGTACCGGGACGGAGCTACGAGCAGTACTTC. Translated, it gives CASSVPGRSYEQYF.